This TCR beta chain was profiled in a study of CD8+CD57+ T cells in acquired aplastic anemia listed by TCRdb under 2018. For the wider study: Extracted DNA from sorted CD4+ and CD8+ cells averaged 3.2 ug, ranging from roughly 0.19 to 27.4 ug. Mean read counts for healthy donor samples were approximately 10 million for CD4+ cells and about 12 million for CD8+ cells.

CDR1 and CDR2 were assigned from the germline V gene (reference sequence) as WNHNN and SYGVQD. Trimming costs V 2 bases and J 8 bases, and their ends lie 13 bases apart. Taken from cysteine to phenylalanine, the CDR3 has 14 residues. Here the CDR3 DNA is all that survives: 42 bases in frame from base 1. In this sample, this clonotype turned up many times. What antigen it recognizes has not been identified. The sample holds no much larger clone one base away, and base qualities are not on file. What the authors observed across the whole study: CD8+ Simpson's diversity did not differ significantly between patients and healthy controls (P=0.060). Roughly 30 CD8+ CDR3 sequences were found to be shared between patients and controls, but these sequences appeared to be highly expressed in patients and within the immunodominant clones of the patients.

In this study, sorted CD4+ and CD8+ T cells from the blood of healthy subjects and of severe aplastic anemia patients had their TCR repertoires deep-sequenced. Ficoll-Paque density gradient centrifugation was used to isolate peripheral blood mononuclear cells. Before DNA extraction, CD4+ and CD8+ T cells were sorted by FACS or by magnetic beads. Genomic DNA served as template for TCR beta VDJ combination and CDR3 sequence profiling. An Illumina HiSeq 2000 was used for TCR repertoire sequencing. In the authors' own workflow: Repertoires were assessed using TRBV/TRBJ rearrangement plots, CDR3 size and DJ length profiles, and Simpson's diversity index. The most abundant DNA sequence in the deep sequencing data was defined as the immunodominant clone. CDR3 amino acid sequences were checked for sharing between subjects and were compared against published repertoires and the VDJdb database. The public reads were reprocessed in TCRdb via fastp at Q25 and MiXCR, keeping in-frame beta chains. For every CDR3 protein sequence, its rows merge into one entry that carries the most common genes and DNA. TCRdb, not the authors, supplied the V and J calls. Present in this sample are 100,000 to 130,000 distinct CDR3 sequences, 40% to 65% of which were seen just once. Under 35% of the sample goes to the ten largest clones.

This TCR derives from a human donor in good health, serving as a control. Sequenced input: sorted CD4+, CD8+, or CD8+CD57+ T cells (not recorded which) from PBMCs. This chain joins TRBV10-1 to TRBJ2-1; no D gene can be assigned with confidence. The DNA sequence follows: TGCGCCAGCAGTGAGACCCGAATTCACGATGAGCAGTTCTTC. Translated, this gives CASSETRIHDEQFF.